This note documents a single TCR beta chain sequence. The entry originates in a study of blood T cell repertoires in COVID-19. Assay: immunoSEQ multiplex PCR; the TCRdb copy retains only in-frame clones and omits some. The table lists some 350,000 clones, 80% to 90% of them singletons. Germline-derived CDR1 and CDR2 are SGHKS and YYEKEE (reference sequence). The V and J ends lost 1 base and 4 bases, in that order; junction bases with no gene match: 13. The CDR3 is 19 amino acids. The V and J genes are TRBV5-5 and TRBJ2-2, with 10 bases identical to TRBD2. Material for sequencing was PBMCs or T cells enriched from blood (not recorded which). This clonotype originated in a man between 18 and 29 years old who had recovered from COVID-19. This chain's CDR3 is CASSLRAGLARGPTGELFF. The DNA of the CDR3 is TGTGCCAGCAGCTTGAGGGCGGGACTAGCGAGAGGCCCCACCGGGGAGCTGTTTTTT. The full variable domain, its missing parts supplied by reference TRBV5-5 and TRBJ2-2, is DAGVTQSPTHLIKTRGQQVTLRCSPISGHKSVSWYQQVLGQGPQFIFQYYEKEERGRGNFPDRFSARQFPNYSSELNVNALLLGDSALYLCASSLRAGLARGPTGELFFGEGSRLTVL.